This T cell receptor (beta chain) was observed in a study of graft-versus-host responses after intestinal transplantation. The study's findings and limits: Early post-transplant HvG declines tracked with peak circulating GvH clone levels.

On this clone itself: Its antigen is unknown.

Measured with immunoSEQ multiplex PCR; TCRdb has only the in-frame clones, and not every one. The table shows more than 95,000 clones, with about 90% occurring only once. The TCR sequence derives from a human donor who received an intestinal transplant. The sequencing used unstimulated CD4+ T cells sorted from spleen or lymph node cells, collected before intestinal transplant.

CDR3 loop: CASSNRDREPGQFF. In nucleotides, the CDR3 is TGTGCCAGCAGTAACCGGGACAGAGAGCCGGGGCAGTTCTTC. This chain joins TRBV6-5 and TRBJ2-1, with 7 bases lining up with TRBD1. The CDR3 consists of 14 residues. Losses at the gene ends were 5 bases for V and 12 bases for J; bases not matched to a gene: 13. Germline assignment: CDR1 MNHEY and CDR2 SVGAGI.